These 25 T cell receptor beta chains were sequenced from one sample in a study of CD8+ T cells in alopecia areata (dated by TCRdb to the late 2010s). Library method: the immunoSEQ multiplex PCR assay. RNA was extracted from all samples and reverse transcribed into cDNA, which served as template for TCR sequencing. TCRdb carries this immuneACCESS record with in-frame sequences only. Its versions omit some clonotypes, under half of them owing to an unresolved V gene in the studies checked, with the rest unexplained. This sample has approximately 58,000 clones in its table, and 44% of those were observed once. In total, the top ten clones hold 45% to 60% of the sample. Sequencing was done on a sample of NKG2D-low CD8+ T cells sorted from blood. The cell subset or site tag for this specimen amounts to: sorted CD8+ NKG2D-low blood T cells. The receptors were gathered from a human donor with alopecia areata.

In this sample, this clone turned up a few times. The V gene is TRBV19, the J gene TRBJ2-7; the D gene is possibly TRBD2 (5 bases). The CDR3 contains 14 residues. Germline CDR1 reads LNHDA; CDR2 reads SQIVND (reference sequence). Trimming pared 0 bases from V and 3 bases from J, leaving 9 bases between. DNA of the CDR3: TGTGCCAGTAGTATAGATGGCCGGGGCTACGAGCAGTACTTC. Protein: CASSIDGRGYEQYF. The variable domain in full, completed from reference TRBV19 and TRBJ2-7, reads DGGITQSPKYLFRKEGQNVTLSCEQNLNHDAMYWYRQDPGQGLRLIYYSQIVNDFQKGDIAEGYSVSREKKESFPLTVTSAQKNPTAFYLCASSIDGRGYEQYFGPGTRLTVT.

This clone was recorded a few times. The chain is built from TRBV7-9 and TRBJ1-2, with no clear D. V was clipped by 11 bases and J by 3 bases, with 7 bases between them. The germline gives CDR1 SEHNR, CDR2 FQNEAQ (reference sequence). This CDR3 is built from 10 residues. This CDR3 is CAGRDYGYTF. CDR3 sequence (DNA): TGTGCCGGTAGAGACTATGGCTACACCTTC.

This clone was counted a few times. The chain employs TRBV28 and TRBJ2-1; D is undetermined. CDR3 length: 14 residues. Between the trimmed V and J ends, which lost 1 base and 4 bases, there was a span of 8 bases. The germline gives CDR1 MDHEN, CDR2 SYDVKM. CDR3 in DNA: TGTGCCAGCAGTTTATTCTCGCTATACAATGAGCAGTTCTTC. This codes for CASSLFSLYNEQFF.

The chain links TRBV27 to TRBJ2-3; TRBD1 is a possible D gene (6 bases). Trimming cost V 6 bases and J 7 bases, with 23 bases left between them. Germline V gene data show CDR1 as MNHEY and CDR2 as SMNVEV (reference sequence). CDR3 length equals 16 residues. The CDR3 region is CASSLEHRATLHTQYF. The CDR3 DNA sequence: TGTGCCAGCAGCCTGGAGCACAGGGCGACCTTACATACGCAGTATTTT.

This chain uses TRBV25-1 with TRBJ1-4, with a tentative D call TRBD1 (6 bases). The CDR3 extends over 16 amino acids. CDR1 MGHDK and CDR2 SYGVNS come from the germline V gene. Trimming took 3 bases from V and 8 from J, leaving 19 bases between them. The CDR3 loop is CASSEGGAFGREKLFF. The CDR3 nucleotides read TGTGCCAGCAGTGAGGGGGGCGCGTTTGGACGAGAAAAACTGTTTTTT.

This clone was seen just once. The chain combines TRBV30 with TRBJ2-7; D may correspond to TRBD1 or TRBD2 (6 bases each). The CDR3 contains 13 residues. Germline V gives CDR1 GTSNPN, CDR2 SVGIG (reference sequence). Trimming took 1 base from V and 2 from J, leaving 9 bases between them. The CDR3 is CAWSGGAPYEQYF. The CDR3 DNA reads as TGTGCCTGGAGTGGGGGGGCTCCCTACGAGCAGTACTTC.

Here the CDR3 reads CASRPDRGFLGTYNEQFF. CDR3 sequence (DNA): TGTGCCAGCAGGCCGGATCGAGGGTTCTTAGGGACCTACAATGAGCAGTTCTTC. The chain has TRBV7-9 and TRBJ2-1; D may be TRBD2 (5 bases). V lost 6 bases to trimming and J lost 2 bases, with 23 bases between them. The germline gives CDR1 SEHNR, CDR2 FQNEAQ (reference sequence). The CDR3 is made up of 18 amino acids.

This clone was seen just once. This rearrangement joins TRBV5-6 to TRBJ2-1; D is uncertain. This CDR3 contains 12 residues. Trimming pared 4 bases from V and 12 bases from J, leaving 14 bases between. Germline V lookup: CDR1 SGHDT, CDR2 YYEEEE. The CDR3 loop reads CASSTLGPWQFF. CDR3 bases: TGTGCCAGCAGCACCCTCGGGCCCTGGCAGTTCTTC.

CDR3 nucleotides: TGCAGCCTTCTTGGGGGGAGTGGGAATGAGCAGTTCTTC. Its translation: CSLLGGSGNEQFF. V is TRBV29-1 and J is TRBJ2-1; weak D call: TRBD2 (6 bases). The CDR3 is made up of 13 amino acids. V was shortened by 8 bases and J by 7 bases, with 18 bases between the two germline ends. The germline CDR1 and CDR2 sequences are SQVTM and ANQGSEA.

The chain uses TRBV4-1 and TRBJ2-7; TRBD1 or TRBD2 may be the D gene (6 bases each). Trimming took 1 base from V and 3 from J, leaving 16 bases between them. Per the germline V gene, CDR1 is MGHRA and CDR2 is YSYEKL. The CDR3 spans 16 residues. The CDR3 reads CASSQGAGGLVYEQYF. The CDR3 DNA follows: TGCGCCAGCAGCCAAGGTGCTGGGGGGCTGGTCTACGAGCAGTACTTC.

V and J are TRBV7-9 and TRBJ2-7, with a weak D call TRBD1 (6 bases). The V and J ends lost 5 bases and 5 bases respectively, with 10 bases between them. CDR1 is SEHNR and CDR2 is FQNEAQ in the germline V gene (reference sequence). This CDR3 has 12 residues. CDR3 bases: TGTGCCAGCAGCCTCAGGGGTAACGAGCAGTACTTC. Encoded protein: CASSLRGNEQYF.

The chain has TRBV27 and TRBJ2-1, with a tentative D call TRBD2 (6 bases). The CDR3 covers 15 residues. Germline CDR1 and CDR2: MNHEY and SMNVEV (reference sequence). Trimming removed 2 bases from V and 4 bases from J, with 12 bases in between. The CDR3, as DNA: TGTGCCAGCAGTTTAGGCGGGGCCTCATACAATGAGCAGTTCTTC. Its translation is CASSLGGASYNEQFF.

The gene calls are TRBV5-1 and TRBJ1-1, with a tentative D call TRBD1 (5 bases). The CDR3 has 18 residues. The germline gives CDR1 SGHRS, CDR2 YFSETQ. Trimming pared 4 bases from V and 1 base from J, leaving 23 bases between. The CDR3 spells CASSTGSSGRPANTEAFF. The CDR3 nucleotides are TGCGCCAGCAGCACGGGCTCATCGGGGCGCCCGGCGAACACTGAAGCTTTCTTT.

This chain's CDR3 is CASSGEMYSNQPQHF. The CDR3 coding sequence is TGTGCCAGCAGCGGTGAAATGTATAGCAATCAGCCCCAGCATTTT. The chain combines TRBV7-8 with TRBJ1-5; no clear D gene. Germline assignment: CDR1 SGHVS and CDR2 FQNEAQ. The CDR3 contains 15 residues. Trimming left V 5 bases short and J 0 bases short, with 11 bases between.

To note about this clone: The junction departs from germline at one end; a sequencing error may be responsible. This chain joins TRBV29-1 and TRBJ1-1; D possibly corresponds to TRBD1 (6 bases). The germline V gene encodes CDR1 SQVTM and CDR2 ANQGSEA. This CDR3 is built from 13 residues. CDR3 DNA: TGCAGCGTCGAAGGAGGGGGGAACACTGAAGCTTTCTTT. This translates into CSVEGGGNTEAFF.

In this sample, this clone turned up a few times. This chain connects TRBV5-1 to TRBJ2-7; TRBD2 might be the D (5 bases). With 1 base removed from V and 2 bases from J, the gap between germline ends came to 13 bases. Looked up from germline, CDR1 is SGHRS and CDR2 is YFSETQ. This CDR3 contains 15 residues. The CDR3 DNA sequence: TGCGCCAGCAGCTTGCGAGCGGAGACTACCTACGAGCAGTACTTC. Residues: CASSLRAETTYEQYF.

This chain uses TRBV28 with TRBJ2-1, with D possibly being TRBD1 (5 bases). The V end lost 1 base, the J end lost 4 bases, and 8 bases lay between the germline ends. CDR1 MDHEN and CDR2 SYDVKM come from the germline V gene. CDR3 length: 14 residues. The CDR3 bases are TGTGCCAGCAGTTTATCAGGGTATTACAATGAGCAGTTCTTC. As protein: CASSLSGYYNEQFF.

This chain joins TRBV5-6 and TRBJ1-6; weak D call: TRBD1 (6 bases). CDR1 SGHDT and CDR2 YYEEEE come from the germline V gene. V lost 0 bases and J lost 10, with 11 bases in between. This CDR3 comprises 14 residues. The CDR3 loop is CASSLETGYSPLHF. Written as DNA, the CDR3 is TGTGCCAGCAGCTTGGAAACAGGGTACTCACCCCTCCACTTT.

J is TRBJ2-3 and V is TRBV5-6, with TRBD2 matching 13 bases. Germline lookup yields CDR1 SGHDT and CDR2 YYEEEE. The CDR3 consists of 16 residues. Trimming took 3 bases from V and 4 from J; bases not matched to a gene: 5. The CDR3 DNA follows: TGTGCCAGCAGCTCTGGACTAGCGGGAGACCCAGATACGCAGTATTTT. Its translation: CASSSGLAGDPDTQYF.

The V gene is TRBV4-1, the J gene TRBJ1-2, with TRBD1 matching 9 bases. The junction had 7 bases not matched to a gene; V was cut back by 0 bases and J by 2 bases. Germline V gene lookup returns CDR1 MGHRA and CDR2 YSYEKL. This CDR3 has 17 amino acids. The chain's CDR3 is CASSQDGGTGINYGYTF. The CDR3 coding sequence is TGCGCCAGCAGCCAAGATGGCGGGACAGGGATCAACTATGGCTACACCTTC.

This clone was picked up a small number of times. V gene TRBV10-3 combines with J gene TRBJ2-1; D remains unclear. Looked up from germline, CDR1 is ENHRY and CDR2 is SYGVKD. V lost 2 bases to trimming and J lost 6 bases, with 17 bases between them. This CDR3 spans 16 amino acids. CDR3 nucleotides: TGTGCCATCAGTGAGAACTCGTTCCGGTCACGCAATGAGCAGTTCTTC. Encoded protein: CAISENSFRSRNEQFF.

V gene TRBV27 combines with J gene TRBJ2-1, with 10 bases aligning to TRBD2. The length of the CDR3 is 16 residues. Trimming at V came to 5 bases and at J to 8 bases, leaving 12 bases not matched to a gene. The germline V gene has CDR1 MNHEY and CDR2 SMNVEV (reference sequence). The chain's CDR3 is CASSLRLAGRYDEQFF. Here the CDR3 DNA reads TGTGCCAGCAGTCTAAGACTAGCGGGCCGTTACGATGAGCAGTTCTTC.

In its sample, this clone was seen a few times. This rearrangement joins TRBV29-1 to TRBJ2-1, with TRBD1 identical over 9 bases. The CDR3 runs to 17 residues. CDR1 is SQVTM, CDR2 ANQGSEA, per germline. The V segment lost 2 bases and the J segment 3 bases; nucleotides outside the gene matches: 11. For the CDR3, the DNA is TGCAGCGTTGAACGACGCCGGTACAGGGGGCGCTACAATGAGCAGTTCTTC. This sequence encodes CSVERRRYRGRYNEQFF.

This clone has a handful of counts. The same CDR3 also results from other DNA sequences found in this sample. This chain's CDR3 is CASSLGGNTEAFF. The CDR3 coding sequence is TGCGCCAGCAGTCTCGGGGGAAACACTGAAGCTTTCTTT. V usage is TRBV5-1 and J usage is TRBJ1-1; possibly TRBD1 for D (5 bases). Trimming removed 5 bases at V and 2 bases at J, with 10 bases between. The CDR3 is 13 residues long. Germline V lookup: CDR1 SGHRS, CDR2 YFSETQ.

This clone was counted only a few times. The chain recombines TRBV9 with TRBJ1-2, with a tentative D call TRBD1 (6 bases). Germline loops: CDR1 SGDLS, CDR2 YYNGEE. The ends were cut back, 4 bases at V and 4 bases at J, with 11 bases in the middle. The CDR3 contains 13 residues. The CDR3 sequence is CASSLADSYGYTF. The CDR3 region has the DNA TGTGCCAGCAGCCTAGCGGACAGCTATGGCTACACCTTC.